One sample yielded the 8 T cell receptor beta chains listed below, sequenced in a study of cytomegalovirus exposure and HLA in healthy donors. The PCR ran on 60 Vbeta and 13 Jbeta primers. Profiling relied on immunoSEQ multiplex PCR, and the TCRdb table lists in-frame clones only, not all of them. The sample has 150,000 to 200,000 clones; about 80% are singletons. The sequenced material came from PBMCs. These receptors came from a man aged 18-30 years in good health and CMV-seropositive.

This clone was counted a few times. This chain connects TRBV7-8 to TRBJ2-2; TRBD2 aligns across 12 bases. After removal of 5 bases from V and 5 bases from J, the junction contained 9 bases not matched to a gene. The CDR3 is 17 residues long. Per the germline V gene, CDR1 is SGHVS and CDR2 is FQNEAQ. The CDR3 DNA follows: TGTGCCAGCAGCCTTCGACTAGCGGGAGTAGGGACCGGGGAGCTGTTTTTT. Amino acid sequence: CASSLRLAGVGTGELFF.

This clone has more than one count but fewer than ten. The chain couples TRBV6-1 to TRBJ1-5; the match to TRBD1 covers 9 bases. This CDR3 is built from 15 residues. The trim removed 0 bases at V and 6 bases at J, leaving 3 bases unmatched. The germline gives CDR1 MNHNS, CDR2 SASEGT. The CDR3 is CASSEAGQGPQPQHF. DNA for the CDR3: TGTGCCAGCAGTGAAGCGGGACAGGGACCTCAGCCCCAGCATTTT.

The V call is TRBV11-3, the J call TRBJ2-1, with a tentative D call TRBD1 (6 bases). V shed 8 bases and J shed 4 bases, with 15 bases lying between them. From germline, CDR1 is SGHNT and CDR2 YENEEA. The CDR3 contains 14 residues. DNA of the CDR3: TGTGCCAGCTCAGGGGTGCAAATTTACAATGAGCAGTTCTTC. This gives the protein CASSGVQIYNEQFF.

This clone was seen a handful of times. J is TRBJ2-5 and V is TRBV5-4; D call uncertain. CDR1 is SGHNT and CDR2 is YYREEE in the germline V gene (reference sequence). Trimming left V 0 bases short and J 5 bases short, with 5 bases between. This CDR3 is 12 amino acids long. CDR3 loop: CASSLASETQYF. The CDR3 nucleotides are TGTGCCAGCAGCTTGGCCTCGGAGACCCAGTACTTC.

CDR3 sequence reads: CASSGGRDHGYTF. CDR3 nucleotide sequence: TGCGCCAGCAGCGGGGGCAGGGACCATGGCTACACCTTC. The rearrangement links TRBV4-1 to TRBJ1-2; weak D call: TRBD1 (6 bases). V was clipped by 5 bases and J by 6 bases, with 13 bases between them. The germline CDR1 and CDR2 sequences are MGHRA and YSYEKL. The CDR3 runs to 13 residues.

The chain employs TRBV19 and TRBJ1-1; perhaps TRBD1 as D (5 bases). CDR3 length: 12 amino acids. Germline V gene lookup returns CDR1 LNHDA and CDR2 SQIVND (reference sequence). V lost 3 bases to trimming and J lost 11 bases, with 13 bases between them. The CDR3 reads CASSILGLGAFF. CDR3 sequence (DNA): TGTGCCAGTAGTATTCTGGGGCTTGGGGCTTTCTTT.

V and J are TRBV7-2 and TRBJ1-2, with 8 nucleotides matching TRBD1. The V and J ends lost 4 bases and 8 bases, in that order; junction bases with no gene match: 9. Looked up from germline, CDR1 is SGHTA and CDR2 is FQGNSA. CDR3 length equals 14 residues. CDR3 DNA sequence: TGTGCCAGCAGCTCCGACAGGGGATGGGTCGGCTACACCTTC. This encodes CASSSDRGWVGYTF.

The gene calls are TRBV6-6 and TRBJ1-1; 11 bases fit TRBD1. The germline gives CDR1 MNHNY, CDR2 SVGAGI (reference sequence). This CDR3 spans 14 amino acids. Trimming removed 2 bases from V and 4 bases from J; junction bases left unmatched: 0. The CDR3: CASSYGTGGTEAFF. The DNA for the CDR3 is TGTGCCAGCAGTTACGGGACAGGGGGCACTGAAGCTTTCTTT.